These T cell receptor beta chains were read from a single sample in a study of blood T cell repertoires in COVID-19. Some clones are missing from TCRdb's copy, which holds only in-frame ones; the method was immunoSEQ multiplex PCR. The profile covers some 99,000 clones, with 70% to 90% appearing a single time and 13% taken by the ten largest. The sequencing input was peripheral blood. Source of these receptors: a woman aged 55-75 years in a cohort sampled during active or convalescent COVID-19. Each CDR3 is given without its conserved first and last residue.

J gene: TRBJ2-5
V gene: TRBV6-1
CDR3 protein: ASSESVAGEETQY

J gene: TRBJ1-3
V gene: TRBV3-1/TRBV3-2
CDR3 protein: ASSLRQGPSGNTIY

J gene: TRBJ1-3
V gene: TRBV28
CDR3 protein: ASNLSGAGNTIY

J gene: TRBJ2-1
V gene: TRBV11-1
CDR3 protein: ASSLRLSGLDEQF

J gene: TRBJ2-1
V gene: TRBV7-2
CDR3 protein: ASSPQGAFYNEQF

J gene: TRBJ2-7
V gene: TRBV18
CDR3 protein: ASSRTSGGAYEQY

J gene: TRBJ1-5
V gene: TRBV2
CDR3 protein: ASGGTGGAYQPQH

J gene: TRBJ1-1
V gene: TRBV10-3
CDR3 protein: AISDSRGKSLTRDNTEAF

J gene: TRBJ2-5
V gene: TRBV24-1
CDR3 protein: ATSLALETQY

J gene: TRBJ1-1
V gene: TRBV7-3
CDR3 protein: ASSTDRGYEAF

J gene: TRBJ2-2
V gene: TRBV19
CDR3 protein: ASSMKAGPTGELF

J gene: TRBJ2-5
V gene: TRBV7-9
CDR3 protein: ASSRQEEETQY

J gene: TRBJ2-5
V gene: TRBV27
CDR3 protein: ASFSSGTGRETQY

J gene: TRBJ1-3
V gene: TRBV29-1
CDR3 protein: SVQGMGGNTIY

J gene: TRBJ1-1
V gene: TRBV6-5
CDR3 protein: ASREWSDTEAF

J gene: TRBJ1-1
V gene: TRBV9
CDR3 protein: ASSPPDRVGPEAF

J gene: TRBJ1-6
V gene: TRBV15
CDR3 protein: ATSRATASSYNSPLH

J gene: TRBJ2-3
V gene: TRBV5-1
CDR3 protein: ASSFSQGAGTDTQY

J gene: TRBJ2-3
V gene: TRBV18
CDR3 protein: ASSTGKADTQY

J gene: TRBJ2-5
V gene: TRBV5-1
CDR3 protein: ASSLSASEETQY

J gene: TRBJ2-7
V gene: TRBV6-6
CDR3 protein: ASISSGLYYEQY

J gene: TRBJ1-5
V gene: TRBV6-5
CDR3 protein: ASSQTGGYQPQH

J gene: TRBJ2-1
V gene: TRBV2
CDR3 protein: ASRETSGNYNEQF

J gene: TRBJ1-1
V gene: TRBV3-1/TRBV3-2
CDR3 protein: ASSQDITEAF

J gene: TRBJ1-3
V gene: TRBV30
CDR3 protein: AWGTGARFGNTIY

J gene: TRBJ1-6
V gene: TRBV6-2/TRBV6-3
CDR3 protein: ASSYPYRTGNNSPLH

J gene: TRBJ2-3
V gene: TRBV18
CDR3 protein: ASSPARLAVNTDTQY

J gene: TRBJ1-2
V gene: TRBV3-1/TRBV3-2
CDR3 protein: ASSQVRGSGYT

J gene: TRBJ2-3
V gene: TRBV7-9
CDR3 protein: ASSLGLAGGADTQY

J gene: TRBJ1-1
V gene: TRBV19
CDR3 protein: ASSFSDRGLNTEAF

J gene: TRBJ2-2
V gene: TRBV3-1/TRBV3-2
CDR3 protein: ASSMTENTGELF

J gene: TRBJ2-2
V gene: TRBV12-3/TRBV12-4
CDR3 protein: ASSLRQGGELF

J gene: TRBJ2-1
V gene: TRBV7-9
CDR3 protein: ASSLAAGEGQF

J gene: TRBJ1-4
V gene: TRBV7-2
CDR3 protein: ASSPWLQNEKLF

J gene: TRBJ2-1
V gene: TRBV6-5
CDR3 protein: ASTPDGRYNEQF

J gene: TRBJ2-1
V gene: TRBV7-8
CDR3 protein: ASSLGGKKAGAPHINEQF

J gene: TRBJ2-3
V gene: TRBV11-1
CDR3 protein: ASSLGPDTQY

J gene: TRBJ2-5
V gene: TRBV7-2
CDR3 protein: ASSPGQRETQY

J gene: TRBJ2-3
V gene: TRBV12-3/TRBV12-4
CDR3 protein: ASTSFSSDTQY

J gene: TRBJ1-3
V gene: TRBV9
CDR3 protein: ASSVSVFSGNTIY

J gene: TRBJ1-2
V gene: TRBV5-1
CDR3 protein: ASSLAGRAGGYT

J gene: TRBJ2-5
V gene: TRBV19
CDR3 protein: ASSATRYRETQY

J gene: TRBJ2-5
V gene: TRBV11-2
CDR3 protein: ASSYRLAGRAETQY

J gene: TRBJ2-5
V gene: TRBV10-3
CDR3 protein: ASPQWGGQETQY

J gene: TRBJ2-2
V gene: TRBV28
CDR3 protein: ASSLTTGELF

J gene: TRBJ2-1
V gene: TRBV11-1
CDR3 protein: ASSQDIPNEQF

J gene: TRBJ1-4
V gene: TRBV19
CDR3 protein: ASSPGGSTNEKLF

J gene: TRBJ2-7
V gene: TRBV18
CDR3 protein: ASSQLGGPSYEQY

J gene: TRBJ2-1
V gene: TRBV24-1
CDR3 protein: ATSDLRGSSYNEQF

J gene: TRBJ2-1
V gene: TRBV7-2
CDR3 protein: ASSLPRGVYNEQF

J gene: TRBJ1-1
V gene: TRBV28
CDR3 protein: ASNSPDRGMAF

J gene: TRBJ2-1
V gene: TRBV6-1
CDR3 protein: ASSDDRMGSGGLYNEQF

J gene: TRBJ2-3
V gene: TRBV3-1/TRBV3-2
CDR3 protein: ASSQRTNIHTQY